A selection of T cell receptor beta chains follows, all from one sample in a study of shared clonotypes between healthy human individuals. Repertoires were generated with immunoSEQ multiplex PCR, while TCRdb's copy carries only in-frame clones and drops some. Here the sample spans millions of clones, 85% to 95% being singletons. Sequenced material: naive CD4+ T cells sorted from blood. The source of these receptors is a man between 18 and 29 years old in good health. The CDR3 runs from the conserved cysteine through the conserved F or W. The order of the fields is CDR3 protein, CDR3 DNA, J gene, D gene, clone size, V gene. D genes are given only for firm matches. The size entry is marked missing in some rows and otherwise reads once, few, many or a size class.

CATRGRTPGGYNQPQHF	TGTGCCACCAGGGGGAGGACTCCAGGGGGGTACAATCAGCCCCAGCATTTT	TRBJ1-5	TRBD1	-	TRBV28
CASSPPGRNYEQYF	TGTGCCAGCAGCCCCCCAGGCCGAAACTACGAGCAGTACTTC	TRBJ2-7	-	-	TRBV14
CASSWSNQPQHF	TGTGCCAGCAGCTGGAGCAATCAGCCCCAGCATTTT	TRBJ1-5	-	-	TRBV5-5
CASRPRDKETQYF	TGTGCCAGCAGACCCCGTGACAAGGAGACCCAGTACTTC	TRBJ2-5	-	-	TRBV5-4
CASNNHRQQNSPLHF	TGTGCCAGTAATAACCATAGACAGCAAAATTCACCCCTCCACTTT	TRBJ1-6	-	few	TRBV19
CASSAPGNTIYF	TGCGCCAGCAGCGCCCCTGGAAACACCATATATTTT	TRBJ1-3	-	once	TRBV5-1
CASSSRTGSNEQYF	TGCGCCAGCAGCTCGAGGACAGGGTCTAACGAGCAGTACTTC	TRBJ2-7	TRBD1	-	TRBV5-1
CASGRYQTGNTIYF	TGTGCCAGCGGACGCTACCAGACGGGAAACACCATATATTTT	TRBJ1-3	-	-	TRBV19
CASSLWGTANQPQHF	TGTGCCAGCAGTTTATGGGGGACAGCGAATCAGCCCCAGCATTTT	TRBJ1-5	TRBD1	-	TRBV27
CASRTDGGAGNTIYF	TGTGCCAGCAGAACTGACGGGGGCGCTGGAAACACCATATATTTT	TRBJ1-3	-	once	TRBV6-5
CASSSEQGETQYF	TGCGCCAGCAGCTCCGAACAGGGAGAGACCCAGTACTTC	TRBJ2-5	-	-	TRBV5-1
CASSLLASGSPSYNEQFF	TGTGCCAGCAGTTTATTGGCTAGCGGGAGCCCCTCCTACAATGAGCAGTTCTTC	TRBJ2-1	TRBD2	once	TRBV27
CASSIYPTGMRNTIYF	TGTGCCAGTAGTATATATCCGACAGGGATGAGAAACACCATATATTTT	TRBJ1-3	TRBD1	once	TRBV19
CASSAGEAFF	TGTGCCAGCAGTGCCGGTGAAGCTTTCTTT	TRBJ1-1	-	-	TRBV6-1
CATSRDRQDEQYF	TGTGCCACCAGCAGAGATCGACAGGACGAGCAGTACTTC	TRBJ2-7	-	-	TRBV15
CASSWRTGSNQPQHF	TGTGCCAGCAGCTGGCGGACAGGGAGCAATCAGCCCCAGCATTTT	TRBJ1-5	TRBD1	-	TRBV7-2
CASSLALDTDTQYF	TGCGCCAGCAGCTTGGCCCTAGACACAGATACGCAGTATTTT	TRBJ2-3	-	-	TRBV5-1
CASSSQGTSSRNTIYF	TGTGCCAGCAGCTCGCAGGGGACCTCCAGCAGGAACACCATATATTTT	TRBJ1-3	-	-	TRBV7-2
CASSYQGVPYEQYF	TGTGCCAGCAGTTACCAGGGGGTACCCTACGAGCAGTACTTC	TRBJ2-7	TRBD1	-	TRBV6-6
CASRHSSGGRYEQYF	TGTGCCAGCAGACACTCTAGCGGGGGCCGCTACGAGCAGTACTTC	TRBJ2-7	TRBD2	-	TRBV14
CASSLTLNTEAFF	TGTGCCAGCAGCCTCACTTTGAACACTGAAGCTTTCTTT	TRBJ1-1	-	few	TRBV11-2
CASSVGPNTEAFF	TGTGCCAGTAGTGTAGGACCGAACACTGAAGCTTTCTTT	TRBJ1-1	-	-	TRBV19
CASYGYTF	TGTGCCAGCTATGGCTACACCTTC	TRBJ1-2	-	-	TRBV21-1
CARQGLAGATDTQYF	TGTGCCAGACAGGGGTTAGCGGGAGCCACAGATACGCAGTATTTT	TRBJ2-3	TRBD2	-	TRBV2
CASSLDLGGNEQFF	TGTGCCAGCAGCTTAGATCTCGGGGGAAATGAGCAGTTCTTC	TRBJ2-1	-	-	TRBV11-2
CASSLLERNGNQPQHF	TGTGCCAGCAGCTTACTCGAGAGGAATGGCAATCAGCCCCAGCATTTT	TRBJ1-5	-	-	TRBV7-2
CASSLGPRLYVSSNQPQHF	TGTGCCAGCAGCTTGGGGCCTAGGCTCTACGTTTCTTCCAATCAGCCCCAGCATTTT	TRBJ1-5	-	-	TRBV5-5
CASSLGTMETEAFF	TGTGCCAGCAGCCTCGGGACAATGGAAACTGAAGCTTTCTTT	TRBJ1-1	-	-	TRBV7-9
CASSSGTGNEKLFF	TGTGCCAGCTCATCAGGGACGGGTAATGAAAAACTGTTTTTT	TRBJ1-4	-	-	TRBV18
CSVEEGRETQYF	TGCAGCGTTGAAGAAGGGAGAGAGACCCAGTACTTC	TRBJ2-5	-	-	TRBV29-1
CASSQTAGGPTDTQYF	TGTGCCAGTAGCCAGACAGCGGGGGGGCCCACAGATACGCAGTATTTT	TRBJ2-3	TRBD2	-	TRBV19
CASSVGIQAASTDTQYF	TGTGCCAGCAGCGTAGGTATACAGGCTGCTAGCACAGATACGCAGTATTTT	TRBJ2-3	-	-	TRBV9
CASSPLAGGFNEQFF	TGTGCCAGCTCACCACTTGCGGGGGGATTCAATGAGCAGTTCTTC	TRBJ2-1	TRBD2	-	TRBV18
CASSTTTGLNTEAFF	TGTGCCAGCAGCACAACGACAGGGCTGAACACTGAAGCTTTCTTT	TRBJ1-1	TRBD1	-	TRBV6-5
CASSLERAMSHTEAFF	TGTGCCAGCAGCTTGGAGAGGGCCATGTCGCACACTGAAGCTTTCTTT	TRBJ1-1	-	few	TRBV7-9
CASSFVSREAFF	TGTGCCAGCAGCTTTGTCTCCAGGGAAGCTTTCTTT	TRBJ1-1	-	-	TRBV5-4
CASSPGTVYEQYF	TGTGCCAGCTCACCAGGGACAGTCTACGAGCAGTACTTC	TRBJ2-7	TRBD1	-	TRBV18
CASGPWGQETQYF	TGTGCCAGCGGTCCGTGGGGCCAAGAGACCCAGTACTTC	TRBJ2-5	-	-	TRBV25-1
CASSFFGVDTQYF	TGTGCCAGCAGTTTCTTCGGGGTAGATACGCAGTATTTT	TRBJ2-3	-	-	TRBV28
CASSVDSGQGPRETQYF	TGTGCCAGCAGCGTAGACTCGGGACAGGGTCCCAGGGAGACCCAGTACTTC	TRBJ2-5	TRBD1	-	TRBV9
CASSLEGRTNEQFF	TGTGCCAGCAGCTTAGAGGGCCGAACCAATGAGCAGTTCTTC	TRBJ2-1	-	few	TRBV7-9
CASSQGLATNTNYEQYF	TGCGCCAGCAGCCAGGGACTAGCCACAAACACGAACTACGAGCAGTACTTC	TRBJ2-7	TRBD2	-	TRBV5-1
CASSQGLNTGELFF	TGTGCCAGCAGCCAGGGGCTGAACACCGGGGAACTGTTTTTT	TRBJ2-2	-	-	TRBV11-3
CASSLLVGRYGYTF	TGTGCCAGCAGTTTATTGGTCGGACGCTATGGCTACACCTTC	TRBJ1-2	-	-	TRBV28
CASTSTTEAFF	TGTGCCAGCACTAGTACCACTGAAGCTTTCTTT	TRBJ1-1	-	-	TRBV6-5
CASSSKQGANTEAFF	TGCGCCAGCAGCTCGAAACAGGGGGCGAACACTGAGGCTTTCTTT	TRBJ1-1	TRBD1	-	TRBV5-1
CASSVWASGTYEQYF	TGTGCCAGCAGCGTATGGGCTAGCGGAACCTACGAGCAGTACTTC	TRBJ2-7	TRBD2	-	TRBV9
CASSWTDRGQGNSPLHF	TGTGCCAGCAGCTGGACGGACAGGGGGCAGGGTAATTCACCCCTCCACTTT	TRBJ1-6	TRBD1	-	TRBV5-8
CAISESTGNQPQHF	TGTGCCATCAGTGAGTCGACAGGGAATCAGCCCCAGCATTTT	TRBJ1-5	TRBD1	-	TRBV10-3
CASNGQGRRSTEAFF	TGTGCCAGCAACGGGCAGGGCCGGAGGAGCACTGAAGCTTTCTTT	TRBJ1-1	-	-	TRBV2
CASSQPERSTEAFF	TGCGCCAGCAGCCAACCGGAAAGGAGCACTGAAGCTTTCTTT	TRBJ1-1	-	-	TRBV4-3
CASSRQKGSTDTQYF	TGTGCCAGCAGTCGACAGAAGGGTAGCACAGATACGCAGTATTTT	TRBJ2-3	-	-	TRBV6-5
CASSQRGQGGNEQYF	TGCGCCAGCAGCCAAAGGGGACAGGGGGGAAACGAGCAGTACTTC	TRBJ2-7	TRBD1	-	TRBV4-1
CASSAGTGGGDTQYF	TGTGCCAGCAGCGCCGGGACCGGGGGGGGAGATACGCAGTATTTT	TRBJ2-3	TRBD2	-	TRBV2
CASSIEPPGLENEQFF	TGTGCCAGTAGTATAGAACCACCGGGACTAGAAAATGAGCAGTTCTTC	TRBJ2-1	TRBD2	-	TRBV19
CASSQDPGSYAGNTIYF	TGCGCTAGCAGCCAAGATCCAGGGTCGTACGCTGGAAACACCATATATTTT	TRBJ1-3	-	-	TRBV4-3
CASSQGVTAGNEQFF	TGTGCCAGCAGCCAAGGGGTCACTGCCGGGAATGAGCAGTTCTTC	TRBJ2-1	-	-	TRBV14
CASSLRQGAYSGELFF	TGTGCCAGCAGCCTAAGACAGGGGGCATATAGCGGGGAGCTGTTTTTT	TRBJ2-2	TRBD1	-	TRBV13